The next 24 T cell receptor beta chains were all read from a single sample in a study of blood T cells in healthy people across ages (dated by TCRdb to about 2015). The method was 5' RACE. For sequencing, an Illumina HiSeq 2500 was employed. A second PCR of roughly 6 to 12 cycles was run with a J-beta primer mix and a sample-barcoded 5' primer. The raw public data were reprocessed by TCRdb itself: fastp quality trimming at Q25, MiXCR clonotype calling, in-frame beta chains only. Each entry is one CDR3 protein sequence, shown with its most common DNA and genes. Present in this sample are some 1,000,000 distinct CDR3 sequences, approximately 26% of which were seen just once. In total, the top ten clones hold around 0.75% of the sample. These sequences were also reported in another study, on T cells of mothers and their children.

The sample consisted of blood. All receptors come from a girl aged 2-10 years in good health.

The rearrangement links TRBV5-1 to TRBJ1-5; weak D call: TRBD1 (5 bases). The length of the CDR3 is 16 residues. CDR1 and CDR2 from the germline V gene are SGHRS and YFSETQ. V was clipped by 0 bases and J by 0 bases, with 10 bases between them. Here the CDR3 DNA reads TGCGCCAGCAGCTTGGGGGGCCTAAATAGCAATCAGCCCCAGCATTTT. Protein product: CASSLGGLNSNQPQHF.

The gene calls are TRBV24-1 and TRBJ2-1, with 11 bases lining up with TRBD2. CDR3 length: 13 amino acids. From germline, CDR1 is KGHDR and CDR2 SFDVKD. V gave up 11 bases and J gave up 9 bases; unmatched junction bases: 8. CDR3 DNA sequence: TGTGCCATCGAGACTAGCGGGAAGGGTGAGCAGTTCTTC. Protein product: CAIETSGKGEQFF.

This chain uses TRBV4-3 with TRBJ1-1, with D unresolved. This CDR3 has 15 residues. Germline-derived CDR1 and CDR2 are LGHNA and YSLEER. V was pared by 1 base and J by 1 base, with 10 bases between. CDR3 residues: CASSQVDASNTEAFF. For the CDR3, the DNA is TGCGCCAGCAGCCAAGTTGATGCGTCGAACACTGAAGCTTTCTTT.

This clonotype was observed a few times. The rearrangement uses TRBV7-8 and TRBJ2-3; 13 nucleotides match TRBD2. The CDR3 runs 16 residues. V trimming: 5 bases; J trimming: 9 bases; junction bases outside the gene matches: 11. Germline CDR1 is SGHVS and CDR2 is FQNEAQ. CDR3 sequence (DNA): TGTGCCAGCAGCGGAGAACTAGCGGGAGGGCTCGGAACGCAGTATTTT. Translation: CASSGELAGGLGTQYF.

The genes are TRBV5-5 and TRBJ1-2; no reliable D call. Between the trimmed V and J ends, which lost 5 bases and 2 bases, there was a span of 10 bases. Per the germline V gene, CDR1 is SGHKS and CDR2 is YYEKEE (reference sequence). The CDR3 has 13 amino acids. CDR3 coding DNA: TGTGCCAGCAGGAAGGCGGAAAACTATGGCTACACCTTC. Translation: CASRKAENYGYTF.

This clonotype appeared many times. The chain has TRBV5-1 and TRBJ2-5; 14 bases map to TRBD2. The germline gives CDR1 SGHRS, CDR2 YFSETQ. J was trimmed by 1 base and V by 7 bases; bases with no gene match: 0. This CDR3 is built from 14 residues. The CDR3 here is CASGTSGGQETQYF. The CDR3 DNA is TGCGCCAGCGGGACTAGCGGGGGCCAAGAGACCCAGTACTTC.

This clonotype has a count of ten or more. The chain is built from TRBV4-3 and TRBJ2-5; no clear D gene. The V end lost 6 bases, the J end lost 2 bases, and 7 bases lay between the germline ends. Germline V lookup: CDR1 LGHNA, CDR2 YSLEER. This CDR3 has 12 amino acids. CDR3 protein: CASSGEQETQYF. The CDR3 DNA reads TGCGCCAGCAGTGGGGAACAAGAGACCCAGTACTTC.

The CDR3, as DNA: TGCAGTGTGGTGGCCTCAACCTACAATGAGCAGTTCTTC. This translates into CSVVASTYNEQFF. The gene calls are TRBV20-1 and TRBJ2-1; D gene ambiguous. Trimming removed 7 bases at V and 2 bases at J, with 12 bases between. The V gene's germline CDR1 is DFQATT and CDR2 SNEGSKA (reference sequence). CDR3 length equals 13 residues.

In this sample, this clonotype turned up a few times. The V and J genes are TRBV2 and TRBJ1-1; 8 positions agree with TRBD1. The CDR3 is 13 amino acids. The V gene end was trimmed by 8 bases and the J gene end by 1 base; junction bases not matched to a gene: 3. CDR1 SNHLY and CDR2 FYNNEI come from the germline V gene. CDR3 nucleotides: TGTGCCAGCGTAACAGGGGGGAACACTGAAGCTTTCTTT. Translation: CASVTGGNTEAFF.

This chain connects TRBV3-1 to TRBJ2-4; TRBD2 matches at 7 bases. There are 16 residues in the CDR3. Germline V gives CDR1 LGHDT, CDR2 YNNKEL (reference sequence). J was trimmed by 3 bases and V by 2 bases; bases with no gene match: 7. CDR3 residues: CASSQRASGHKNIQYF. CDR3 DNA sequence: TGTGCCAGCAGCCAAAGGGCTAGCGGTCACAAAAACATTCAGTACTTC. The complete variable domain, with remaining parts taken from reference TRBV3-1 and TRBJ2-4, reads DTAVSQTPKYLVTQMGNDKSIKCEQNLGHDTMYWYKQDSKKFLKIMFSYNNKELIINETVPNRFSPKSPDKAHLNLHINSLELGDSAVYFCASSQRASGHKNIQYFGAGTRLSVL.

This clonotype appeared a few times. The chain couples TRBV28 to TRBJ1-1, with 7 bases matching TRBD1. The CDR3 has 15 residues. V shed 5 bases and J 2 bases; nucleotides not matched to a gene: 8. The germline V gene has CDR1 MDHEN and CDR2 SYDVKM. The CDR3 sequence is CASSVSTGINTEAFF. The CDR3 DNA reads as TGTGCCAGCAGTGTCTCGACAGGGATAAACACTGAAGCTTTCTTT.

The rearrangement uses TRBV29-1 and TRBJ2-5; 7 positions agree with TRBD2. Trimming removed 6 bases from V and 1 base from J; junction bases left unmatched: 5. This CDR3 region has 13 residues. Germline V lookup: CDR1 SQVTM, CDR2 ANQGSEA. The DNA for the CDR3 is TGCAGCGTCGAGGTAGCGGGCCAAGAGACCCAGTACTTC. Amino acids: CSVEVAGQETQYF.

CDR3 loop: CASSYVGLGTQYF. In DNA form, the CDR3 reads TGTGCCAGCAGTTACGTGGGGTTGGGTACGCAGTATTTT. The chain couples TRBV6-5 to TRBJ2-3; D not certain. Trimming shortened V by 2 bases and J by 8 bases, and 11 bases separated the two germline ends. The CDR3 has 13 residues. Germline CDR1 MNHEY, CDR2 SVGAGI.

The V call is TRBV10-3, the J call TRBJ2-2; D is undetermined. Germline loops: CDR1 ENHRY, CDR2 SYGVKD. The V end lost 3 bases, the J end lost 7 bases, and 12 bases lay between the germline ends. The length of the CDR3 is 14 residues. DNA of the CDR3: TGTGCCATCAGTGACCTCGTAGGCAGCGGGGAGCTGTTTTTT. The encoded protein is CAISDLVGSGELFF.

The rearrangement uses TRBV3-1 and TRBJ2-7; 7 bases are a match to TRBD2. Germline V gene sequence: CDR1 LGHDT, CDR2 YNNKEL (reference sequence). V was pared by 5 bases and J by 2 bases, with 12 bases of the junction left unmatched. The CDR3 runs to 16 residues. The CDR3 is CASSIVTGGTPYEQYF. The DNA for the CDR3 is TGTGCCAGCAGCATCGTCACGGGAGGAACTCCCTACGAGCAGTACTTC.

The chain's CDR3 is CASSLGGLRTGEKLFF. The CDR3 bases are TGCGCCAGCAGCTTGGGAGGACTAAGGACAGGTGAAAAACTGTTTTTT. This chain links TRBV5-1 with TRBJ1-4, with TRBD1 matching 7 bases. Germline values: CDR1 SGHRS, CDR2 YFSETQ. CDR3 length: 16 residues. The trim removed 0 bases at V and 7 bases at J, leaving 9 bases unmatched.

The V and J genes are TRBV6-5 and TRBJ2-7; possibly TRBD1 for D (7 bases). The CDR3 extends over 15 amino acids. Germline CDR1 reads MNHEY; CDR2 reads SVGAGI. The V end lost 5 bases, the J end lost 6 bases, and 20 bases lay between the germline ends. In nucleotides, the CDR3 is TGTGCCAGCAGTGGGTACAGGGGTTTGGAGGGCGAGCAGTACTTC. It specifies CASSGYRGLEGEQYF.

This sequence joins TRBV20-1 and TRBJ2-3; 10 bases are a match to TRBD2. The V and J ends lost 4 bases and 5 bases, in that order; junction bases with no gene match: 9. The CDR3 contains 15 residues. Germline CDR1 reads DFQATT; CDR2 reads SNEGSKA (reference sequence). The CDR3 is CSATLAGVWGDTQYF. The CDR3 bases are TGCAGTGCTACCCTAGCGGGGGTATGGGGAGATACGCAGTATTTT.

The sample holds a few counts of this clonotype. The J gene is TRBJ2-1, the V gene TRBV7-8; 13 nucleotides agree with TRBD2. Trimming at V came to 8 bases and at J to 8 bases, leaving 12 bases not matched to a gene. Looked up from germline, CDR1 is SGHVS and CDR2 is FQNEAQ. CDR3 length: 16 amino acids. The CDR3 region is CASGSRGLAGVDEQFF. The CDR3 coding sequence is TGTGCCAGCGGCTCTCGAGGACTAGCGGGAGTTGATGAGCAGTTCTTC.

This clonotype was observed a handful of times. This chain connects TRBV18 to TRBJ1-1; the D gene is possibly TRBD1 (6 bases). Trimming stripped 2 bases from V and 5 bases from J, with 15 bases between. The germline V gene encodes CDR1 KGHSH and CDR2 LQKENI. This CDR3 has 15 amino acids. The CDR3 is CASSPFGGAYTEAFF. CDR3 DNA: TGTGCCAGCTCACCATTTGGGGGGGCTTATACTGAAGCTTTCTTT.

The sample holds a few counts of this clonotype. The rearrangement links TRBV5-1 to TRBJ2-5, with D hard to call. The better agreement between TRBJ2-7 and the DNA end casts doubt on the J call. In germline, CDR1 is SGHRS, CDR2 YFSETQ. The CDR3 is 13 amino acids. The CDR3 bases are TGCGCCAGCAGCTTTACCGTGGACTACGAGCAGTACTTC. The encoded protein is CASSFTVDYEQYF.

This clonotype was observed a handful of times. V usage is TRBV4-1 and J usage is TRBJ2-7; 11 bases align to TRBD2. The germline gives CDR1 MGHRA, CDR2 YSYEKL. This CDR3 contains 16 residues. The V and J ends lost 0 bases and 3 bases, in that order; junction bases with no gene match: 4. The CDR3 spells CASSQDKGTSGYEQYF. CDR3 coding DNA: TGCGCCAGCAGCCAAGATAAAGGGACTAGCGGCTACGAGCAGTACTTC.

This clonotype appeared a few times. The V and J genes are TRBV20-1 and TRBJ2-7, with a weak D call TRBD2 (7 bases). Germline assignment: CDR1 DFQATT and CDR2 SNEGSKA (reference sequence). The CDR3 is made up of 15 amino acids. The ends were cut back, 1 base at V and 0 bases at J, with 13 bases in the middle. Written as DNA, the CDR3 is TGCAGTGCTAGAGTTGCGGGGGCCTTCTCCTACGAGCAGTACTTC. This translates into CSARVAGAFSYEQYF.

Only a few counts were recorded for this clonotype. This chain links TRBV7-8 with TRBJ1-2, with D unresolved. CDR1 and CDR2 (germline): SGHVS, FQNEAQ. The CDR3 length is 15 residues. Trimming took off 1 base at V and 0 bases at J, with 9 bases between the two ends. The CDR3 protein is CASSLVGNTNYGYTF. The DNA of the CDR3 is TGTGCCAGCAGCTTAGTCGGCAATACTAACTATGGCTACACCTTC. The whole variable domain, remainder taken from reference TRBV7-8 and TRBJ1-2, is GAGVSQSPRYKVAKRGQDVALRCDPISGHVSLFWYQQALGQGPEFLTYFQNEAQLDKSGLPSDRFFAERPEGSVSTLKIQRTQQEDSAVYLCASSLVGNTNYGYTFGSGTRLTVV.